This entry concerns a single TCR beta chain. Its target is not known. The entry originates in a study of tumor and adjacent non-tumor tissue in lung cancer. The library came from three nested PCR rounds adapted from ARM-PCR protocols. A single record per CDR3 protein comes from TCRdb applying MiXCR to the multiplex PCR reads. The table has more than 120,000 distinct CDR3 sequences, approximately 66% seen once. The V end lost 5 bases, the J end lost 4 bases, and 18 bases lay between the germline ends. In germline, CDR1 is MNHEY, CDR2 SVGAGI. CDR3 length: 15 amino acids. Study-wide points: Patients with more diverse tumor TCRs had worse survival. Tumor tissue had significantly higher TCR diversity than normal lung.

No cell sorting was done before RNA was extracted from the tissue. Newly diagnosed lung cancer patients had thoracic surgery in China, August–November 2014, without prior chemotherapy. This sequence joins TRBV6-5 and TRBJ2-7; D is unresolved. Specimen: lung tumor tissue. This clonotype was sampled from a man aged 55-75 years with small cell lung cancer. The CDR3 sequence is CASSPKSAVVYEQYF. CDR3 nucleotides: TGTGCCAGCAGTCCCAAGTCCGCGGTGGTATACGAGCAGTACTTC.